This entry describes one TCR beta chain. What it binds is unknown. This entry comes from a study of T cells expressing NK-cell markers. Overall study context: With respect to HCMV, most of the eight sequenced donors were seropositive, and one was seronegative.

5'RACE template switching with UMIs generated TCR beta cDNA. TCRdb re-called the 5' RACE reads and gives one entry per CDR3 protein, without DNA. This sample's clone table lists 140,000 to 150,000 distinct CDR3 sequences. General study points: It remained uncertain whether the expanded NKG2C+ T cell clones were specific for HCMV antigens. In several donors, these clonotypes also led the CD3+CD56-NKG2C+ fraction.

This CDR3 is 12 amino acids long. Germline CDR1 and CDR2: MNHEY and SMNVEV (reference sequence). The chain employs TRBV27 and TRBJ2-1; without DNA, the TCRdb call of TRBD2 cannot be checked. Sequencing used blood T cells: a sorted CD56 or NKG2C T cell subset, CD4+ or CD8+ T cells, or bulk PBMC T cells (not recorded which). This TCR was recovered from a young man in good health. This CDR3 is CASGAGGVQQFF.